Listed here is a single T cell receptor beta chain. The data derive from a study of CD8 T cells in ankylosing spondylitis. CDR3 length: 15 residues. CDR1 and CDR2 (germline): LNHDA, SQIVND (reference sequence). Trimming took 5 bases from V and 6 from J, leaving 18 bases between them. TCRdb reanalysed the 5' RACE reads using MiXCR and keeps one entry per CDR3 protein. The sample includes approximately 130,000 distinct CDR3 sequences, roughly 8.8% of them seen just once. The specimen was blood, either unsorted or a sorted T cell fraction (not recorded which). The TCR comes from a male donor with ankylosing spondylitis or in good health (not recorded which). This rearrangement joins TRBV19 to TRBJ2-3, with TRBD2 as a possible D gene (5 bases). This CDR3 reads CASSPKRDVFDTQYF. The CDR3 bases are TGTGCCAGTAGTCCTAAACGGGATGTTTTCGATACGCAGTATTTT.